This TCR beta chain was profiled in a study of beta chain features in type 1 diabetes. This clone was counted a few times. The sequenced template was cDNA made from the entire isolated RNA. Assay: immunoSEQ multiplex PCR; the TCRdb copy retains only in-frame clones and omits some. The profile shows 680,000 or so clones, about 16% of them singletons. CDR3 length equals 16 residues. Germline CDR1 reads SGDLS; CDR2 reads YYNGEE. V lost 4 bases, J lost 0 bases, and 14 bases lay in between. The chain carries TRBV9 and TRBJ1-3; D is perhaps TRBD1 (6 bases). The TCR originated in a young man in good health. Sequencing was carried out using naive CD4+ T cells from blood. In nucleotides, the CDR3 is TGTGCCAGCAGCATCACTACAGGGAGCTCTGGAAACACCATATATTTT. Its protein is CASSITTGSSGNTIYF. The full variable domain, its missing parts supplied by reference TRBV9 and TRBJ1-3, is DSGVTQTPKHLITATGQRVTLRCSPRSGDLSVYWYQQSLDQGLQFLIQYYNGEERAKGNILERFSAQQFPDLHSELNLSSLELGDSALYFCASSITTGSSGNTIYFGEGSWLTVV.